This TCR beta chain was observed in a study of blood T cell repertoires in COVID-19. Study-wide context: Sites across the United States, Italy and Spain contributed samples from acute and convalescent COVID-19. Sources were T cells, B-cell-depleted T cells, or PBMCs; the material itself was cDNA or gDNA.

The CDR3 is made up of 16 amino acids. Germline V lookup: CDR1 LNHNV, CDR2 YYDKDF (reference sequence). Trimming stripped 0 bases from V and 0 bases from J, with 9 bases between. Original processing methods: For nucleated cells, counts were estimated from reference gene primer amplification. Sequencing was performed with immunoSEQ multiplex PCR; in TCRdb, only in-frame clones are kept and a portion is missing. The D gene and trimming were derived from the DNA, and the V and J assignments and clone size from that table. The profile shows just under 45,000 clones, around 87% of them singletons. Sequenced material: peripheral blood. This clonotype was obtained from a woman of 80 years or more in a cohort sampled during active or convalescent COVID-19. The V and J genes are TRBV15 and TRBJ2-1, with D possibly matching TRBD2 (5 bases). The chain's CDR3 is CATSRDRGLSYNEQFF. DNA of the CDR3: TGTGCCACCAGCAGAGACCGCGGGCTCTCCTACAATGAGCAGTTCTTC.